This record looks at one TCR beta chain sequence and its context. Per the study methods: Nucleated cell counts were estimated from reference gene primer amplification. Repertoires were generated with immunoSEQ multiplex PCR, while TCRdb's copy carries only in-frame clones and drops some. V and J calls and clone size are as listed in that table; D and trimming were resolved from the DNA. Among over 250,000 clones listed, 80% to 90% were seen once. The CDR3 spans 15 residues. Trimming shortened V by 4 bases and J by 8 bases, and 20 bases separated the two germline ends. Germline assignment: CDR1 LGHNA and CDR2 YNFKEQ. The sample comes from a study of blood T cell repertoires in COVID-19. For the study at large: Acute-phase and convalescent COVID-19 samples originated in the United States, Italy and Spain. Sample material is recorded as cDNA or gDNA derived from T cells, B-cell-depleted T cells, or PBMCs.

This clonotype was obtained from a woman aged 65 to 85 with acute or convalescent COVID-19. The V and J genes are TRBV4-2 and TRBJ1-2, with D perhaps matching TRBD1 (6 bases). The sample was peripheral blood. CDR3 region: CASSPEQGGGAGYTF. CDR3 coding DNA: TGTGCCAGCAGCCCGGAACAGGGCGGCGGAGCAGGCTACACCTTC.